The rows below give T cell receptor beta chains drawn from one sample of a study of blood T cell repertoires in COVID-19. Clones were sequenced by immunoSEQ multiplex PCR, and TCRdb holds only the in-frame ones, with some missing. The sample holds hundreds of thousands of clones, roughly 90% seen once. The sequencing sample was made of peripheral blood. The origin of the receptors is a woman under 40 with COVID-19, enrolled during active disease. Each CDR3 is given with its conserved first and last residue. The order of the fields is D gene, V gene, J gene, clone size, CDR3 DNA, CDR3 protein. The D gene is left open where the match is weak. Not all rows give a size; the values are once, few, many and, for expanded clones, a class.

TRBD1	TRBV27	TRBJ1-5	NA	TGTGCCAGCAGGGCCGACAGGGGGGATCAGCCCCAGCATTTT	CASRADRGDQPQHF
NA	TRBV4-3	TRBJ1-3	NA	TGCGCCAGCAGAGAGACTGTCGGAAACACCATATATTTT	CASRETVGNTIYF
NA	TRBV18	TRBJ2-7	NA	TGTGCCAGCTCACTCTACGGCCCTGAGGGTGGCTACGAGCAGTACTTC	CASSLYGPEGGYEQYF
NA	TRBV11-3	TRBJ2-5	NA	TGCGCCAGCAGCCCCCTAGGAGGGGTCACAGAGACCCAGTACTTC	CASSPLGGVTETQYF
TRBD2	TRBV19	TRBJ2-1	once	TGTGCCAGTAGTACGCCTAGCGGGGGTTGGTTCTTC	CASSTPSGGWFF
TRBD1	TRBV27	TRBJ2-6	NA	TGTGCCAGCAGTTTATGGGGTATAACAGGGGGCCCTCGCTCTGGGGCCAACGTCCTGACTTTC	CASSLWGITGGPRSGANVLTF
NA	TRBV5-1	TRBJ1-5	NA	TGCGCCAGCAGCTTGGGAGGGGGTCAGCCCCAGCATTTT	CASSLGGGQPQHF
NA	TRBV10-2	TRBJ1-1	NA	TGCGCCAGCAGTGAGTCGAGTAGAGTTGAAGCTTTCTTT	CASSESSRVEAFF
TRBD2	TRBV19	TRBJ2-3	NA	TGTGCCAGTAGTCGAGGAGCGGGGGGGCTTAGGGTCGGCACAGATACGCAGTATTTT	CASSRGAGGLRVGTDTQYF
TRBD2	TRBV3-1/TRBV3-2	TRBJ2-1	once	TGTGCCAGCAGGGCGGGACTAGCGGGAGGGAGCTCCTACAATGAGCAGTTCTTC	CASRAGLAGGSSYNEQFF
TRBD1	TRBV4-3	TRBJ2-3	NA	TGCGCCAGCAGCCCAACCCCCCGGGACAGGGGGATCACAGATACGCAGTATTTT	CASSPTPRDRGITDTQYF
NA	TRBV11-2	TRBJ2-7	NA	TGTGCCAGCAGCTCCAACTACGAGCAGTACTTC	CASSSNYEQYF
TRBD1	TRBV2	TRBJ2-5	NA	TGTGCCAGCAGTCGTAACAACGGACAGGGGGCTGAGACCCAGTACTTC	CASSRNNGQGAETQYF
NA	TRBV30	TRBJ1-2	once	TGTGCCTGGAGTTTTAACAGAAAGGATGGCTACACCTTC	CAWSFNRKDGYTF
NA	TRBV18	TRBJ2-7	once	TGTGCCAGCTCACCTGGCGGGACCCCGTACCCCGAGCAGTACTTC	CASSPGGTPYPEQYF
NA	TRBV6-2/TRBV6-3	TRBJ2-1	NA	TGTGCCAGCAGTTTACGTCCAGACTACAATGAGCAGTTCTTC	CASSLRPDYNEQFF
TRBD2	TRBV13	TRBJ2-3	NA	TGTGCCAGCAGCTTAGGCCGGGCGGGGGAGGAGTATTTT	CASSLGRAGEEYF
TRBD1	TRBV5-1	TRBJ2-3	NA	TGCGCCAGCAGCCCCTGGGACAGAGGCACAGATACGCAGTATTTT	CASSPWDRGTDTQYF
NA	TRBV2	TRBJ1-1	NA	TGTGCCAGCCTTATCCTGAACACTGAAGCTTTCTTT	CASLILNTEAFF
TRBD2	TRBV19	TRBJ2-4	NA	TGTGCCAGTAGTACCCCGATAGAAGCGGGGGGGTGGAACATTCAGTACTTC	CASSTPIEAGGWNIQYF
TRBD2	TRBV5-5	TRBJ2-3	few	TGTGCCAGCAGCTCACAACCGGGGGGGACAGATACGCAGTATTTT	CASSSQPGGTDTQYF
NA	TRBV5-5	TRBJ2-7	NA	TGTGCCAGCAGCTCAGACTACGAGCAGTACTTC	CASSSDYEQYF